These T cell receptor beta chains were read from a single sample in a study of technical replicates of blood from a handful of donors. Produced via immunoSEQ multiplex PCR; TCRdb's table is partial and in-frame only. The repertoire consists of roughly 56,000 clones, with 90% to 95% occurring once and the leading ten covering 2.5% to 3.5%. Sequencing was performed on PBMCs. The receptors shown here come from a human donor in good health. Some clones in this sample may be carry-over from other donors' samples. The CDR3 runs from the conserved cysteine through the conserved F or W. The order of the fields is J gene, clone size, D gene, V gene, CDR3 DNA, CDR3 protein. The D gene is left open where the match is weak. For some rows the clone size is stated as once, few or many, or as a class when expanded; others skip it.

J gene: TRBJ1-5; clone size: -; D gene: -; V gene: TRBV6-5; CDR3 DNA: TGTGCCAGCAGTAAATCTACAGGGTCGGGTCAGCCCCAGCATTTT; CDR3 protein: CASSKSTGSGQPQHF
J gene: TRBJ1-4; clone size: -; D gene: -; V gene: TRBV6-5; CDR3 DNA: TGTGCCAGCAGTCCGACAGCAACTAATGAAAAACTGTTTTTT; CDR3 protein: CASSPTATNEKLFF
J gene: TRBJ2-3; clone size: -; D gene: -; V gene: TRBV7-2; CDR3 DNA: TGTGCCAGCAGCTTAGCGCAGATAAGCGGGGATACGCAGTATTTT; CDR3 protein: CASSLAQISGDTQYF
J gene: TRBJ1-6; clone size: -; D gene: TRBD1; V gene: TRBV7-8; CDR3 DNA: TGTGCCAGCAGCTCAACCGACAGGGCAACCTCCTATAATTCACCCCTCCACTTT; CDR3 protein: CASSSTDRATSYNSPLHF
J gene: TRBJ1-6; clone size: -; D gene: -; V gene: TRBV6-1; CDR3 DNA: TGTGCCAGCAGTGACCCTCGACAGGTTAATTCACCCCTCCACTTT; CDR3 protein: CASSDPRQVNSPLHF
J gene: TRBJ2-1; clone size: -; D gene: TRBD2; V gene: TRBV5-3; CDR3 DNA: TGTGCCAGATGTCTAAACCGGCTAGCGGGAGTCAGTGAGCAGTTCTTC; CDR3 protein: CARCLNRLAGVSEQFF
J gene: TRBJ1-1; clone size: -; D gene: -; V gene: TRBV7-9; CDR3 DNA: TGTGCCAGCAGCTTTGACAGGGAAGCTTTCTTT; CDR3 protein: CASSFDREAFF
J gene: TRBJ2-7; clone size: -; D gene: -; V gene: TRBV5-4; CDR3 DNA: TGTGCCAGCAGCTTTGGTGGGGAGGTTATCTACGAGCAGTACTTC; CDR3 protein: CASSFGGEVIYEQYF
J gene: TRBJ2-5; clone size: once; D gene: TRBD2; V gene: TRBV7-3; CDR3 DNA: TGTGCCAGCAGCTCGAGCGGGGGCAGGGAGACCCAGTACTTC; CDR3 protein: CASSSSGGRETQYF
J gene: TRBJ2-1; clone size: -; D gene: -; V gene: TRBV4-3; CDR3 DNA: TGCGCCAGCAGCCAAGAGAGGGGGGAGCAGTTCTTC; CDR3 protein: CASSQERGEQFF
J gene: TRBJ1-1; clone size: -; D gene: -; V gene: TRBV7-9; CDR3 DNA: TGTGCCAGCAGCTTCGGAAGGGGGGAAGCTTTCTTT; CDR3 protein: CASSFGRGEAFF
J gene: TRBJ1-1; clone size: -; D gene: TRBD1; V gene: TRBV30; CDR3 DNA: TGTGCCTGGAGTTCCGGGACAGGGGAAGCTTTCTTT; CDR3 protein: CAWSSGTGEAFF
J gene: TRBJ2-2; clone size: -; D gene: -; V gene: TRBV6-4; CDR3 DNA: TGTGCCAGCAGTGAGGAGGGGGCGACCACCGGGGAGCTGTTTTTT; CDR3 protein: CASSEEGATTGELFF
J gene: TRBJ2-1; clone size: -; D gene: TRBD2; V gene: TRBV9; CDR3 DNA: TGTGCCAGCAGCGTAGGAGGGACTACCTACAATGAGCAGTTCTTC; CDR3 protein: CASSVGGTTYNEQFF
J gene: TRBJ1-2; clone size: -; D gene: TRBD1; V gene: TRBV30; CDR3 DNA: TGTGCCTGGAGTCTGGTACGCGGACAGGGATCCTATGGCTACACCTTC; CDR3 protein: CAWSLVRGQGSYGYTF
J gene: TRBJ1-6; clone size: -; D gene: -; V gene: TRBV5-1; CDR3 DNA: TGCGCCAGCAGCCAGGATCATGGGAGGGTCAATTCACCCCTCCACTTT; CDR3 protein: CASSQDHGRVNSPLHF
J gene: TRBJ1-5; clone size: -; D gene: -; V gene: TRBV19; CDR3 DNA: TGTGCCAGTAGTATAATCGGGAATCAGCCCCAGCATTTT; CDR3 protein: CASSIIGNQPQHF
J gene: TRBJ2-1; clone size: -; D gene: -; V gene: TRBV11-2; CDR3 DNA: TGTGCCAGCAGCTGGCGACAAGCCGAGCAGTTCTTC; CDR3 protein: CASSWRQAEQFF
J gene: TRBJ1-1; clone size: -; D gene: TRBD1; V gene: TRBV7-8; CDR3 DNA: TGTGCCAGCAGCTCTTGGACAGGGCGTACGAACACTGAAGCTTTCTTT; CDR3 protein: CASSSWTGRTNTEAFF
J gene: TRBJ1-5; clone size: -; D gene: -; V gene: TRBV7-8; CDR3 DNA: TGTGCCAGCAGCGGGCGGACAGGCAATCAGCCCCAGCATTTT; CDR3 protein: CASSGRTGNQPQHF
J gene: TRBJ2-3; clone size: -; D gene: TRBD1; V gene: TRBV7-3; CDR3 DNA: TGTGCCAGCAGCTTAGGGACAGGGATCTCTATTAGCACAGATACGCAGTATTTT; CDR3 protein: CASSLGTGISISTDTQYF
J gene: TRBJ2-1; clone size: -; D gene: TRBD1; V gene: TRBV6-1; CDR3 DNA: TGTGCCAGCAGTGAAGGGCAGGGGGCTTACAATGAGCAGTTCTTC; CDR3 protein: CASSEGQGAYNEQFF
J gene: TRBJ2-7; clone size: -; D gene: TRBD1; V gene: TRBV6-5; CDR3 DNA: TGTGCCAGCAGCTTCCGGGACAGGGGGCATCGGTACTTC; CDR3 protein: CASSFRDRGHRYF
J gene: TRBJ2-4; clone size: -; D gene: TRBD1; V gene: TRBV6-1; CDR3 DNA: TGTGCCAGCAGTGAAGCGTCAGGGGGCTATCTAGCCAAAAACATTCAGTACTTC; CDR3 protein: CASSEASGGYLAKNIQYF
J gene: TRBJ2-3; clone size: -; D gene: -; V gene: TRBV5-1; CDR3 DNA: TGCGCCAGCAGCCTCTCTTATGCCTCGGCGCAGTATTTT; CDR3 protein: CASSLSYASAQYF
J gene: TRBJ2-1; clone size: -; D gene: -; V gene: TRBV29-1; CDR3 DNA: TGCAGCGTGGAGGCCGGGAAGGATGAGCAGTTCTTC; CDR3 protein: CSVEAGKDEQFF
J gene: TRBJ2-7; clone size: -; D gene: -; V gene: TRBV11-3; CDR3 DNA: TGTGCCAGCAGCTTAGATTTGCGGGTTAGCTCCTACGAGCAGTACTTC; CDR3 protein: CASSLDLRVSSYEQYF
J gene: TRBJ1-4; clone size: -; D gene: TRBD1; V gene: TRBV6-1; CDR3 DNA: TGTGCCAGTAAGGACAGGAACAATGAAAAACTGTTTTTT; CDR3 protein: CASKDRNNEKLFF
J gene: TRBJ2-6; clone size: -; D gene: -; V gene: TRBV18; CDR3 DNA: TGTGCCAGCTCACCGGGAGCGGGTGGGGCCAACGTCCTGACTTTC; CDR3 protein: CASSPGAGGANVLTF
J gene: TRBJ2-1; clone size: -; D gene: TRBD2; V gene: TRBV4-3; CDR3 DNA: TGCGCCAGCAGCAGACAGGCTAGCGGGAGGCAATACAATGAGCAGTTCTTC; CDR3 protein: CASSRQASGRQYNEQFF
J gene: TRBJ1-1; clone size: -; D gene: -; V gene: TRBV6-1; CDR3 DNA: TGTGCCAGCAGCGGGAAAGACTTGAACACTGAAGCTTTCTTT; CDR3 protein: CASSGKDLNTEAFF
J gene: TRBJ2-5; clone size: -; D gene: TRBD1; V gene: TRBV4-3; CDR3 DNA: TGCGCCAGCAGCCAAGATGGTAGGGGGCGAGAGACCCAGTACTTC; CDR3 protein: CASSQDGRGRETQYF
J gene: TRBJ2-1; clone size: -; D gene: TRBD2; V gene: TRBV5-8; CDR3 DNA: TGTGCCAGCAGCTTGGGGACTAGCGGGGGAGCCGTCGGAGAGCAGTTCTTC; CDR3 protein: CASSLGTSGGAVGEQFF
J gene: TRBJ2-1; clone size: -; D gene: -; V gene: TRBV5-8; CDR3 DNA: TGTGCCAGCAGCTTGGGTATTAGCCTCAGGGTCAGCTCCTACAATGAGCAGTTCTTC; CDR3 protein: CASSLGISLRVSSYNEQFF
J gene: TRBJ2-5; clone size: -; D gene: -; V gene: TRBV5-1; CDR3 DNA: TGCGCCAGCAGCTCGGGGCGGGGTCAGGAGACCCAGTACTTC; CDR3 protein: CASSSGRGQETQYF
J gene: TRBJ1-1; clone size: once; D gene: TRBD1; V gene: TRBV29-1; CDR3 DNA: TGCAGCGCTCGGGACAGTACTATGAACACTGAAGCTTTCTTT; CDR3 protein: CSARDSTMNTEAFF
J gene: TRBJ2-1; clone size: -; D gene: TRBD2; V gene: TRBV5-1; CDR3 DNA: TGCGCCAGCAGCTGGGTTGGACTAGCGGGAAATGGGGCGAATGAGCAGTTCTTC; CDR3 protein: CASSWVGLAGNGANEQFF
J gene: TRBJ1-4; clone size: -; D gene: TRBD1; V gene: TRBV30; CDR3 DNA: TGTGCTTCGGGACAGAGGAATGAAAAACTGTTTTTT; CDR3 protein: CASGQRNEKLFF
J gene: TRBJ2-5; clone size: -; D gene: TRBD1; V gene: TRBV5-5; CDR3 DNA: TGTGCCAGCAGCCCCGGACAGGGAACCTTAGAGACCCAGTACTTC; CDR3 protein: CASSPGQGTLETQYF
J gene: TRBJ1-1; clone size: -; D gene: -; V gene: TRBV6-1; CDR3 DNA: TGTGCCAGCAGTGAGACAGCCTCGTCCCCGAACACTGAAGCTTTCTTT; CDR3 protein: CASSETASSPNTEAFF
J gene: TRBJ2-7; clone size: -; D gene: TRBD2; V gene: TRBV5-1; CDR3 DNA: TGCGCCAGCAGCCCGACTAGCGGGGGTTCATACTCCTACGAGCAGTACTTC; CDR3 protein: CASSPTSGGSYSYEQYF
J gene: TRBJ1-6; clone size: -; D gene: -; V gene: TRBV4-1; CDR3 DNA: TGCGCCAGCAGCCACACAGGGTCAGAGTCACCCCTCCACTTT; CDR3 protein: CASSHTGSESPLHF
J gene: TRBJ2-7; clone size: once; D gene: -; V gene: TRBV6-5; CDR3 DNA: TGTGCCACGGTTCGGAGGGGTGCCTACGAGCAGTACTTC; CDR3 protein: CATVRRGAYEQYF
J gene: TRBJ2-5; clone size: -; D gene: -; V gene: TRBV7-2; CDR3 DNA: TGTGCCAGCAGCTTAAACAGACAAGAGACCCAGTACTTC; CDR3 protein: CASSLNRQETQYF